A single sample is the source of the 18 T cell receptor beta chains below, sequenced in a study of cytomegalovirus exposure and HLA in healthy donors. PCR amplification relied on 60 Vbeta primers (plus 13 Jbeta primers). The method was immunoSEQ multiplex PCR; TCRdb's version includes in-frame clones alone and lacks a portion of them. The data hold some 150,000 clones, with more than 80% observed a single time. Sequencing was done on a sample of PBMCs. The receptors originated from a woman aged 25 to 39 in good health and CMV-seropositive.

The chain combines TRBV18 with TRBJ2-7; TRBD1 agrees at 8 bases. This CDR3 is built from 16 residues. CDR1 and CDR2 (germline): KGHSH, LQKENI. Trimming took 6 bases from V and 1 from J; bases not matched to a gene: 11. In DNA form, the CDR3 reads TGTGCCAGCTCGCGGTCAGGGGGCGTTTTATCCTACGAGCAGTACTTC. Translated, it gives CASSRSGGVLSYEQYF.

This chain uses TRBV10-3 with TRBJ1-1; D ambiguous. CDR1 ENHRY and CDR2 SYGVKD come from the germline V gene. This CDR3 is 11 amino acids long. The V and J ends lost 11 bases and 11 bases respectively, with 18 bases between them. The CDR3, as DNA: TGTGCCGCCTCCGAGCGCCTTAGGGCTTTCTTT. This sequence encodes CAASERLRAFF.

This chain joins TRBV2 and TRBJ1-4; 12 nucleotides align to TRBD1. CDR1 is SNHLY, CDR2 FYNNEI, per germline. Germline trimming cut 6 bases from V and 4 bases from J; bases unmatched to any gene: 6. The CDR3 has 16 amino acids. The CDR3 DNA follows: TGTGCCAGCAGCGGGGACAGGGGGCTTCATAATGAAAAACTGTTTTTT. Protein: CASSGDRGLHNEKLFF.

The V and J genes are TRBV5-6 and TRBJ1-1; D perhaps matches TRBD1 (5 bases). The CDR3 length is 14 residues. Looked up from germline, CDR1 is SGHDT and CDR2 is YYEEEE. Trimming took 2 bases from V and 5 from J, leaving 13 bases between them. Here the CDR3 DNA reads TGTGCCAGCAGCTTTCCCAGGGCGGGGACTGAAGCTTTCTTT. It translates to CASSFPRAGTEAFF.

This clone was seen a handful of times. CDR3 bases: TGTGCCAGCAGACCCCTCGGCAGGGCTGAAGCTTTCTTT. This encodes CASRPLGRAEAFF. V is TRBV6-5 and J is TRBJ1-1; maybe TRBD1 (5 bases). Per the germline V gene, CDR1 is MNHEY and CDR2 is SVGAGI. This CDR3 is built from 13 residues. V lost 6 bases and J lost 6, with 14 bases in between.

CDR3 protein: CASSYPQIEAFF. CDR3 bases: TGTGCCAGCAGTTACCCCCAGATAGAAGCTTTCTTT. The V call is TRBV6-6, the J call TRBJ1-1; no clear D. The germline V and J ends were trimmed by 2 bases and 8 bases, with 9 bases remaining between them. Per the germline V gene, CDR1 is MNHNY and CDR2 is SVGAGI (reference sequence). CDR3 length: 12 residues.

V gene TRBV9 combines with J gene TRBJ2-2; D gene ambiguous. The V gene's germline CDR1 is SGDLS and CDR2 YYNGEE. The length of the CDR3 is 16 residues. V lost 0 bases and J 1 base, leaving 10 bases between the germline ends. The CDR3 DNA reads TGTGCCAGCAGCGTAGCTAGTCCCCGGAACACCGGGGAGCTGTTTTTT. Translating gives CASSVASPRNTGELFF. The entire variable domain, with the rest obtained from reference TRBV9 and TRBJ2-2, is as follows: DSGVTQTPKHLITATGQRVTLRCSPRSGDLSVYWYQQSLDQGLQFLIQYYNGEERAKGNILERFSAQQFPDLHSELNLSSLELGDSALYFCASSVASPRNTGELFFGEGSRLTVL.

The V call is TRBV2, the J call TRBJ1-4; unclear D gene. The ends were cut back, 0 bases at V and 14 bases at J, with 13 bases in the middle. CDR3 length equals 13 residues. In germline, CDR1 is SNHLY, CDR2 FYNNEI. The CDR3 region is CASSEAQEGSLFF. The CDR3 DNA reads TGTGCCAGCAGTGAAGCGCAGGAAGGATCTCTGTTTTTT.

The chain carries TRBV7-8 and TRBJ1-1; D is perhaps TRBD1 (6 bases). Germline CDR1 SGHVS, CDR2 FQNEAQ. V gave up 1 base and J gave up 0 bases, with 6 bases separating them. The CDR3 is made up of 14 amino acids. The CDR3, as DNA: TGTGCCAGCAGCTTAGACAGGGTGAACACTGAAGCTTTCTTT. This translates into CASSLDRVNTEAFF.

The rearrangement joins TRBV6-1 to TRBJ2-3; TRBD1 aligns across 7 bases. The V gene's germline CDR1 is MNHNS and CDR2 SASEGT. This CDR3 region has 13 residues. V shed 3 bases and J 4 bases; nucleotides not matched to a gene: 1. The CDR3 DNA sequence: TGTGCCAGCAGTGACCAGGGGGCAGATACGCAGTATTTT. Amino acid sequence: CASSDQGADTQYF.

This chain connects TRBV4-2 to TRBJ2-6, with TRBD2 matching over 8 bases. Per germline, CDR1 LGHNA and CDR2 YNFKEQ. The trim removed 2 bases at V and 2 bases at J, leaving 8 bases unmatched. The CDR3 covers 18 residues. DNA for the CDR3: TGTGCCAGCAGCCAAACCCACCGGGGGGGAGCTGGGGCCAACGTCCTGACTTTC. It encodes CASSQTHRGGAGANVLTF.

This chain uses TRBV7-9 with TRBJ1-4, with 7 bases fitting TRBD1. Germline V CDR1 and CDR2: SEHNR, FQNEAQ (reference sequence). V lost 3 bases, J lost 4 bases, and 5 bases stayed unmatched. CDR3 length equals 15 residues. The CDR3, as DNA: TGTGCCAGCAGCTTCCCGGGACAGTTTAATGAAAAACTGTTTTTT. Translation: CASSFPGQFNEKLFF. The complete variable domain, with remaining parts taken from reference TRBV7-9 and TRBJ1-4, reads DTGVSQNPRHKITKRGQNVTFRCDPISEHNRLYWYRQTLGQGPEFLTYFQNEAQLEKSRLLSDRFSAERPKGSFSTLEIQRTEQGDSAMYLCASSFPGQFNEKLFFGSGTQLSVL.

V is TRBV11-2 and J is TRBJ1-1; a possible D gene is TRBD1 (6 bases). Trimming removed 5 bases at V and 5 bases at J, with 21 bases between. CDR1 and CDR2 from the germline V gene are SGHAT and FQNNGV. The length of the CDR3 is 16 residues. CDR3 sequence reads: CASSHPPDRLRTEAFF. The CDR3 DNA reads as TGTGCCAGCAGCCATCCCCCCGACAGGCTTCGGACTGAAGCTTTCTTT.

The CDR3 is CASSPSPYRATNEKLFF. The CDR3, as DNA: TGTGCCAGCAGCCCCTCCCCGTACCGGGCAACTAATGAAAAACTGTTTTTT. This chain joins TRBV21-1 and TRBJ1-4. TRBV21-1 is recorded as a pseudogene. The CDR3 extends over 17 amino acids.

A note on this clone: Other nucleotide sequences in the sample specify the same CDR3. The CDR3 sequence: CASSPGQSYEQYF. The CDR3 nucleotides are TGTGCCAGCAGTCCGGGACAGAGCTACGAGCAGTACTTC. The V gene is TRBV28, the J gene TRBJ2-7; 7 nucleotides agree with TRBD1. The germline V gene has CDR1 MDHEN and CDR2 SYDVKM. The CDR3 contains 13 residues. Trimming removed 5 bases from V and 3 bases from J; junction bases left unmatched: 4.

The chain is built from TRBV28 and TRBJ2-5, with TRBD1 identical over 9 bases. This CDR3 contains 17 residues. Germline V gives CDR1 MDHEN, CDR2 SYDVKM. V shed 7 bases, J shed 0 bases, and the junction held 12 bases outside the gene matches. CDR3 DNA sequence: TGTGCCAGCAACTCTGGACAGGGGAAAGGAGACCAAGAGACCCAGTACTTC. Protein product: CASNSGQGKGDQETQYF.

This chain joins TRBV5-1 and TRBJ1-2, with TRBD1 matching 10 bases. This CDR3 is 16 amino acids long. The germline gives CDR1 SGHRS, CDR2 YFSETQ. V dropped 1 base and J dropped 6; count of bases not matched to a gene: 9. The CDR3 here is CASSLLYGQGGDGYTF. CDR3 DNA sequence: TGCGCCAGCAGCTTGCTGTATGGACAGGGGGGAGATGGCTACACCTTC. Full variable domain (remainder filled in from reference TRBV5-1 and TRBJ1-2): KAGVTQTPRYLIKTRGQQVTLSCSPISGHRSVSWYQQTPGQGLQFLFEYFSETQRNKGNFPGRFSGRQFSNSRSEMNVSTLELGDSALYLCASSLLYGQGGDGYTFGSGTRLTVV.

This clone has just a few counts. The gene calls are TRBV7-9 and TRBJ2-3, with TRBD1 matching 7 bases. CDR3 length: 17 amino acids. V shed 5 bases, J shed 2 bases, and the junction held 13 bases outside the gene matches. The germline CDR1 and CDR2 sequences are SEHNR and FQNEAQ (reference sequence). This CDR3 reads CASSQDRDSHSTDTQYF. Here the CDR3 DNA reads TGTGCCAGCAGCCAAGATAGGGACAGCCATTCCACAGATACGCAGTATTTT.